This T cell receptor (beta chain) was captured in a study of beta chain features in type 1 diabetes. Study outcomes and limitations: Reduced insertions and increased deletions marked VDJ junctions in type 1 diabetes patients. Patients showed naive, central memory and Treg TCRB repertoires that appeared more similar than those of healthy donors. The study found moderately but significantly shorter TCRB CDR3s in all four CD4+ subsets of Type 1 diabetes patients.

cDNA synthesis used the whole RNA isolate, giving expressed TCRB sequences. Sequencing used immunoSEQ multiplex PCR; TCRdb keeps in-frame clones, though not all of them. The sample gives more than 120,000 clones, around 13% of which show up once; around 1.4% is in the top ten. Each sorted population was over 98% pure. Trimming took off 6 bases at V and 4 bases at J, with 16 bases between the two ends. The CDR3 consists of 15 residues. In germline, CDR1 is LNHNV, CDR2 YYDKDF (reference sequence). Comments on this clone: Its antigen is unknown.

The specimen was central memory CD4+ T cells from blood. The TCR was taken from a young man with type 1 diabetes. The rearrangement uses TRBV15 and TRBJ1-5; possible D gene TRBD1, 5 bases. The CDR3 DNA sequence: TGTGCCACCAGGTTTGGTAGGGACGGTAATCAGCCCCAGCATTTT. Translation: CATRFGRDGNQPQHF.